Shown below are 26 T cell receptor beta chains from a single sample sequenced in a study of blood T cell repertoires in COVID-19. The method was immunoSEQ multiplex PCR; TCRdb's version includes in-frame clones alone and lacks a portion of them. The table shows around 84,000 clones, with about 80% occurring only once. The source material was peripheral blood. The receptor set was obtained from a man aged 50 to 59 with active or convalescent COVID-19.

Only a few counts were recorded for this clone. The V call is TRBV19, the J call TRBJ2-2, with TRBD1 matching over 7 bases. This CDR3 has 14 amino acids. After removal of 5 bases from V and 9 bases from J, the junction contained 9 bases not matched to a gene. Per the germline V gene, CDR1 is LNHDA and CDR2 is SQIVND (reference sequence). The CDR3 DNA is TGTGCCAGTAGTGGGGACAGAATACACCGGGAGCTGTTTTTT. It codes for CASSGDRIHRELFF.

V is TRBV9 and J is TRBJ1-2; 8 bases are shared with TRBD1. The CDR3 is made up of 14 amino acids. Germline V gives CDR1 SGDLS, CDR2 YYNGEE. The J segment lost 3 bases and the V segment lost 3 bases, leaving 4 bases of the junction unmatched. As DNA, the CDR3 is TGTGCCAGCAGCGAAAGGACAGGGTACTATGGCTACACCTTC. Translating it yields CASSERTGYYGYTF.

The chain joins TRBV6-2 or TRBV6-3 to TRBJ2-3; no reliable D call. Trimming stripped 5 bases from V and 2 bases from J, with 5 bases between. The germline gives CDR1 MNHEY, CDR2 SVGEGT. This CDR3 is built from 12 residues. CDR3 sequence (DNA): TGTGCCAGCAGTCCCTACACAGATACGCAGTATTTT. It encodes CASSPYTDTQYF.

The chain recombines TRBV7-9 with TRBJ2-7, with a possible D match to TRBD2 (6 bases). This CDR3 is built from 15 residues. Germline loops: CDR1 SEHNR, CDR2 FQNEAQ (reference sequence). Trimming left V 4 bases short and J 0 bases short, with 13 bases between. The CDR3 nucleotides are TGTGCCAGCAGCTCGGGCAGGGAGGCCTCCTACGAGCAGTACTTC. This translates into CASSSGREASYEQYF.

About this clone itself: At one end the junction does not follow the germline gene, possibly because of a read error. The rearrangement links TRBV5-1 to TRBJ2-7, with D possibly matching TRBD1 (5 bases). CDR1 is SGHRS and CDR2 is YFSETQ in the germline V gene. The length of the CDR3 is 11 residues. The CDR3 sequence is CASSSLLTVVF. The CDR3 nucleotides read TGCGCCAGCAGCTCCCTATTGACAGTCGTCTTC.

The rearrangement links TRBV2 to TRBJ1-4; no reliable D call. Germline CDR1 is SNHLY and CDR2 is FYNNEI. This CDR3 is 11 amino acids long. Deletions cut 9 bases from V and 7 bases from J, with 9 bases between. In nucleotides, the CDR3 is TGTGCCAGTCACCAGCGTGAAAAACTGTTTTTT. Translation gives CASHQREKLFF.

This rearrangement joins TRBV7-2 to TRBJ1-2; 10 nucleotides match TRBD1. J lost 8 bases, V lost 5 bases, and 8 bases had no gene match. This CDR3 has 14 residues. Germline CDR1 SGHTA, CDR2 FQGNSA. The CDR3: CASSPGTGVWGYTF. The CDR3 nucleotides read TGTGCCAGCAGCCCCGGGACAGGGGTTTGGGGCTACACCTTC.

This clone has a single count. The genes are TRBV4-1 and TRBJ1-3; 7 bases agree with TRBD1. The CDR3 consists of 17 residues. J was trimmed by 0 bases and V by 3 bases; bases with no gene match: 8. Germline V gene lookup returns CDR1 MGHRA and CDR2 YSYEKL. CDR3 sequence reads: CASSQDRTPSSGNTIYF. DNA for the CDR3: TGCGCCAGCAGCCAGGACAGGACGCCGAGCTCTGGAAACACCATATATTTT.

The V gene is TRBV5-3, the J gene TRBJ2-1; D call uncertain. TRBV5-3 is an ORF for which the function is uncertain. This CDR3 spans 17 amino acids. The ends were cut back, 1 base at V and 5 bases at J, with 19 bases in the middle. Written as DNA, the CDR3 is TGTGCCAGAAGCTTGTGGCTGAGGTCTCGGAGACACAATGAGCAGTTCTTC. It yields the protein CARSLWLRSRRHNEQFF.

The table lists this clone with a few counts. This chain links TRBV7-9 with TRBJ1-1, with TRBD1 matching over 7 bases. The CDR3 sequence is 15 residues long. With 5 bases clipped from V and 4 bases from J, the junction kept 10 bases outside the gene matches. The V gene's germline CDR1 is SEHNR and CDR2 FQNEAQ (reference sequence). CDR3 coding DNA: TGTGCCAGCAGCCCATACAGGGGTGAAGGCACTGAAGCTTTCTTT. It yields the protein CASSPYRGEGTEAFF.

This clone occurred a few times. The same CDR3 arises from other DNA sequences in this sample as well. The chain has TRBV5-4 and TRBJ1-2, with 10 bases fitting TRBD1. Germline CDR1 is SGHNT and CDR2 is YYREEE (reference sequence). CDR3 size: 14 residues. V lost 2 bases and J lost 7; bases outside the gene matches: 5. The CDR3 region is CASSFGTGEFGYTF. The CDR3 DNA is TGTGCCAGCAGCTTTGGGACAGGGGAGTTTGGCTACACCTTC.

V is TRBV19 and J is TRBJ2-1; 9 nucleotides agree with TRBD2. Germline V gene data show CDR1 as LNHDA and CDR2 as SQIVND (reference sequence). V shed 5 bases, J shed 4 bases, and the junction held 12 bases outside the gene matches. This CDR3 has 17 amino acids. CDR3 sequence (DNA): TGTGCCAGTAGTTTCCGGGGGAGCGGGGGGATATACAATGAGCAGTTCTTC. It codes for CASSFRGSGGIYNEQFF.

There are a few counts of this clone. The rearrangement links TRBV19 to TRBJ2-2; maybe TRBD1 (5 bases). The CDR3 is 16 amino acids. Trimming took off 7 bases at V and 0 bases at J, with 15 bases between the two ends. Germline V CDR1 and CDR2: LNHDA, SQIVND (reference sequence). The CDR3 nucleotides are TGTGCCAGTATGCTCCTTGGGGCAGCGAACACCGGGGAGCTGTTTTTT. This sequence encodes CASMLLGAANTGELFF.

V and J are TRBV7-3 and TRBJ2-1; no clear D. The CDR3 contains 12 residues. CDR1 and CDR2 from the germline V gene are SGHTA and FQGTGA. The ends were cut back, 2 bases at V and 7 bases at J, with 6 bases in the middle. The CDR3 reads CASSLFPNEQFF. The DNA for the CDR3 is TGTGCCAGCAGCTTATTCCCTAATGAGCAGTTCTTC. Based on the CDR3 plus reference TRBV7-3 and TRBJ2-1, the full variable domain is GAGVSQTPSNKVTEKGKYVELRCDPISGHTALYWYRQSLGQGPEFLIYFQGTGAADDSGLPNDRFFAVRPEGSVSTLKIQRTERGDSAVYLCASSLFPNEQFFGPGTRLTVL.

The V call is TRBV7-9, the J call TRBJ1-1, with D uncertain. CDR1 and CDR2 from the germline V gene are SEHNR and FQNEAQ (reference sequence). CDR3 size: 12 residues. Deletions cut 5 bases from V and 10 bases from J, with 14 bases between. DNA of the CDR3: TGTGCCAGCAGCCGTTGGCCAGAGGCAGCTTTCTTT. Protein: CASSRWPEAAFF. Filled out from reference TRBV7-9 and TRBJ1-1, the complete variable domain reads DTGVSQNPRHKITKRGQNVTFRCDPISEHNRLYWYRQTLGQGPEFLTYFQNEAQLEKSRLLSDRFSAERPKGSFSTLEIQRTEQGDSAMYLCASSRWPEAAFFGQGTRLTVV.

This sequence joins TRBV30 and TRBJ1-1; 7 positions agree with TRBD1. The junction had 4 bases not matched to a gene; V was cut back by 2 bases and J by 1 base. Germline CDR1 GTSNPN, CDR2 SVGIG (reference sequence). CDR3 length equals 14 residues. CDR3: CAWSYRDRNTEAFF. For the CDR3, the DNA is TGTGCCTGGAGTTACCGGGACAGGAACACTGAAGCTTTCTTT.

The V call is TRBV29-1, the J call TRBJ2-7; D is unclear. This CDR3 comprises 12 residues. Germline CDR1 is SQVTM and CDR2 is ANQGSEA. Trimming took off 5 bases at V and 0 bases at J, with 8 bases between the two ends. The CDR3 loop reads CSVKETSYEQYF. For the CDR3, the DNA is TGCAGCGTTAAGGAGACCTCCTACGAGCAGTACTTC.

The table lists this clone with a count of one. The chain combines TRBV2 with TRBJ1-1, with D hard to call. The CDR3 sequence is 10 residues long. CDR1 and CDR2 (germline): SNHLY, FYNNEI. Trimming shortened V by 8 bases and J by 8 bases, and 9 bases separated the two germline ends. The CDR3 DNA reads TGTGCCAGCCCCCCAATCGAAGCTTTCTTT. This encodes CASPPIEAFF.

This chain joins TRBV11-3 and TRBJ2-1; D remains ambiguous. V was shortened by 3 bases and J by 8 bases, with 14 bases between the two germline ends. The CDR3 covers 14 residues. Germline values: CDR1 SGHNT, CDR2 YENEEA. The chain's CDR3 is CASSLRPPTDEQFF. CDR3 bases: TGTGCCAGCAGCTTGCGCCCCCCTACTGATGAGCAGTTCTTC. Based on the CDR3 plus reference TRBV11-3 and TRBJ2-1, the full variable domain is EAGVVQSPRYKIIEKKQPVAFWCNPISGHNTLYWYLQNLGQGPELLIRYENEEAVDDSQLPKDRFSAERLKGVDSTLKIQPAELGDSAVYLCASSLRPPTDEQFFGPGTRLTVL.

This chain joins TRBV19 and TRBJ2-7; TRBD2 matches at 7 bases. The CDR3 has 14 residues. Trimming at V came to 4 bases and at J to 6 bases, leaving 9 bases not matched to a gene. Looked up from germline, CDR1 is LNHDA and CDR2 is SQIVND (reference sequence). CDR3 DNA: TGTGCCAGTAGTACAAGGGACCCTAGCGGCGAGCAGTACTTC. Its translation is CASSTRDPSGEQYF. Full variable domain (rest looked up from reference TRBV19 and TRBJ2-7): DGGITQSPKYLFRKEGQNVTLSCEQNLNHDAMYWYRQDPGQGLRLIYYSQIVNDFQKGDIAEGYSVSREKKESFPLTVTSAQKNPTAFYLCASSTRDPSGEQYFGPGTRLTVT.

The chain carries TRBV27 and TRBJ2-7; 8 bases align to TRBD2. In germline, CDR1 is MNHEY, CDR2 SMNVEV (reference sequence). The CDR3 has 15 residues. Germline trimming cut 5 bases from V and 1 base from J; bases unmatched to any gene: 7. CDR3 region: CASSAIAGSSYEQYF. The DNA for the CDR3 is TGTGCCAGCAGTGCGATAGCGGGGTCATCCTACGAGCAGTACTTC.

The chain joins TRBV5-4 to TRBJ2-1; TRBD2 might be the D (6 bases). The CDR3 is 13 amino acids. V lost 6 bases to trimming and J lost 4 bases, with 11 bases between them. CDR1 and CDR2 (germline): SGHNT, YYREEE (reference sequence). The CDR3 region is CASTFGGYNEQFF. The CDR3 coding sequence is TGTGCCAGCACCTTCGGGGGATACAATGAGCAGTTCTTC.

This chain links TRBV11-1 with TRBJ1-1; 8 nucleotides match TRBD1. The CDR3 has 15 residues. J gave up 4 bases and V 5 bases, and 9 bases lay outside the gene matches. CDR1 is SGHAT, CDR2 FQDESV, per germline (reference sequence). CDR3 protein: CASSRPQGARTEAFF. The CDR3 nucleotides are TGTGCCAGCAGCCGACCCCAGGGGGCGCGCACTGAAGCTTTCTTT.

This clone was picked up a small number of times. The chain carries TRBV10-1 and TRBJ1-1, with 8 bases identical to TRBD1. Germline trimming cut 3 bases from V and 11 bases from J; bases unmatched to any gene: 5. This CDR3 has 12 residues. CDR1 and CDR2 (germline): WNHNN, SYGVQD (reference sequence). The CDR3 region has the DNA TGCGCCAGCAGTGATCTCAACAGGGGGGCTTTCTTT. It codes for CASSDLNRGAFF.

V usage is TRBV6-2 or TRBV6-3 and J usage is TRBJ2-7, with 9 bases lining up with TRBD1. The germline V gene has CDR1 MNHEY and CDR2 SVGEGT. The CDR3 length is 14 residues. Germline trimming cut 5 bases from V and 2 bases from J; bases unmatched to any gene: 4. CDR3 amino acids: CASSSRDRAYEQYF. The CDR3 nucleotides read TGTGCCAGCAGTAGCCGGGACAGGGCCTACGAGCAGTACTTC.

The rearrangement joins TRBV2 to TRBJ1-2; 9 nucleotides line up with TRBD1. The germline V gene encodes CDR1 SNHLY and CDR2 FYNNEI. J gave up 2 bases and V 7 bases, and 5 bases lay outside the gene matches. The CDR3 length is 14 residues. The CDR3 region has the DNA TGTGCCAGCAAGGAAGGGACAGGGAACTATGGCTACACCTTC. Translated, it gives CASKEGTGNYGYTF.